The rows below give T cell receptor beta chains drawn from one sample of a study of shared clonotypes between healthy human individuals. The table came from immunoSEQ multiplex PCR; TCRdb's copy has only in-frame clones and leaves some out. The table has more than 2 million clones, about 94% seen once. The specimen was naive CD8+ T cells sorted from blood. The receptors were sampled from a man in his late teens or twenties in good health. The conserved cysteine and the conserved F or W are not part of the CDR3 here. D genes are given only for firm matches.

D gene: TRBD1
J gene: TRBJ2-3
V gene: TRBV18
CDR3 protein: ASSPGTGATDTQY

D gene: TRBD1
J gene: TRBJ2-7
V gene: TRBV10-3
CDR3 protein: ANSGTGNNYEQY

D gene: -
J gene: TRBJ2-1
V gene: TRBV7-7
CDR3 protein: ASSPKSGPYNNEQF

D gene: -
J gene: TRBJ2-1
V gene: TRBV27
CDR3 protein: ASSVSGSIGEQF

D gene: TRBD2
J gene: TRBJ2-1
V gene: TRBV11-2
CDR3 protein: ASSLIGGGYNEQF

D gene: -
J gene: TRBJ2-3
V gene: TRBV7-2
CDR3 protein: ASSLDAASTDTQY

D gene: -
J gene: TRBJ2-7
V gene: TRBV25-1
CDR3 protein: ASSETGEGGYEQY

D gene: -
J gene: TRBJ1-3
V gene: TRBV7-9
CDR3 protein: ASSLSVGGDTIY

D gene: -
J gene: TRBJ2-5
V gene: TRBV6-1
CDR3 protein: ASSETLGETQY

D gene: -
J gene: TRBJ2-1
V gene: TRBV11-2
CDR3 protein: ASLDANEQF

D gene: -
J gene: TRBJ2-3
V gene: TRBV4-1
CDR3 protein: ASSQAGSTDTQY

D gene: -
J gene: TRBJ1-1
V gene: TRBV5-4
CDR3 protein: ASSFFGGGTEAF

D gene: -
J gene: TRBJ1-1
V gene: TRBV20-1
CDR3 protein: SAGDEAF

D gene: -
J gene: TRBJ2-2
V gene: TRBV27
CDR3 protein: ASSLSFGTNTGELF

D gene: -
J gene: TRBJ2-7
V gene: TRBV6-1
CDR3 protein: ASSEWDEGPGEQY

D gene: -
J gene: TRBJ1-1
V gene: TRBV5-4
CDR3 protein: ASSDGGDTEAF

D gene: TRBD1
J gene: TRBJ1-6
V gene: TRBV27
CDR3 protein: ASSYRTGRESPLH

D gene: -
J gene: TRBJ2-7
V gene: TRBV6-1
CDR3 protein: ASIHGQTYEQY

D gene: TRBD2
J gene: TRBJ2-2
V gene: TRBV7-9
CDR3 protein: ASNRKLAGEVVGELF

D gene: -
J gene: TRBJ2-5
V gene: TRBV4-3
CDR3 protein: ASSQGLRSQETQY

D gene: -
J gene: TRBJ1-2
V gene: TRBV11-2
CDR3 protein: ASSPSGPPADYGYT

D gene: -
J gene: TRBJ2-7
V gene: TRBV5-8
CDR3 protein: ASSLRYVDYEQY

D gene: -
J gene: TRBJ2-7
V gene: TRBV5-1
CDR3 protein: ASSSMTGVAIEQY